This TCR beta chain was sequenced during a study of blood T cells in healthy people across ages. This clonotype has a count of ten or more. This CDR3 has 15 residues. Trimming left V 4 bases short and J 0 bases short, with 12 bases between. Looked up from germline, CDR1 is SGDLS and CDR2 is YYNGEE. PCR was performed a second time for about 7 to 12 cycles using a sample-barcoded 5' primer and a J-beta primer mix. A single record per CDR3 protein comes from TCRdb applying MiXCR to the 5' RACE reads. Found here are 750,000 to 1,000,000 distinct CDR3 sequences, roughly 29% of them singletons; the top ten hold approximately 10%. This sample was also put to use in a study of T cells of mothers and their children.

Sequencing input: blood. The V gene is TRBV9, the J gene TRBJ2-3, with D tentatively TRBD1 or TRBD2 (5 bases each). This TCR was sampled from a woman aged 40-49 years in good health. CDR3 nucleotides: TGTGCCAGCAGCCTATGGGACCTTAGCACAGATACGCAGTATTTT. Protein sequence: CASSLWDLSTDTQYF.